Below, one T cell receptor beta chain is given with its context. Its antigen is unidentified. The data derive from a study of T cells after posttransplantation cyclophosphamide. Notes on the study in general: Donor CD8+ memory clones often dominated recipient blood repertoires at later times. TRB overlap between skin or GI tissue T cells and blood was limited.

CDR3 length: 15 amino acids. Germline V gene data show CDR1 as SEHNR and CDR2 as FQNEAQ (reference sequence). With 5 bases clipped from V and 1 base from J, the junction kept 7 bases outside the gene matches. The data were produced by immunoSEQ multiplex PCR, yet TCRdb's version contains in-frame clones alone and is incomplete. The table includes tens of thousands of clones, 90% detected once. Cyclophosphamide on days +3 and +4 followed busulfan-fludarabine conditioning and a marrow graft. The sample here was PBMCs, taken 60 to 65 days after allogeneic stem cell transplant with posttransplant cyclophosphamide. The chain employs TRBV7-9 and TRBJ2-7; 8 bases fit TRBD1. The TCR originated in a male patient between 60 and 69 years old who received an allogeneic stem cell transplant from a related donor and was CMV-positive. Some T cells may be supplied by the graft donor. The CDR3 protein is CASSRRTGLSYEQYV. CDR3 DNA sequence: TGTGCCAGCAGCCGCCGGACAGGGCTATCCTACGAGCAGTACGTC.